The clone carrying this TCR beta chain was observed once. What it recognizes is unknown. The treatment: approximately 9-day PBMC culture with coronavirus spike peptide pools or control peptides (ViraFEST assay). CD4+ T lymphocytes from the unexposed donor were collected before the COVID-19 pandemic (2011-2018). Cell culture was performed with some 2 million PBMCs per well in the presence of approximately 9.8 IU/ml IL-2 and around 9.7 ug/ml peptide pools. Researchers challenged CD4+ T cells from unexposed donors with SARS-CoV-2 S/N and four cold-coronavirus spikes, cells permitting. This sample was taken from a study of vaccination and CD4 T cells after COVID-19. Oncomine TCR Beta short-read sequencing was applied to DNA from cultured CD4+ T cells. TCRdb re-called the PCR reads with MiXCR, one entry per CDR3 protein. This sample has a few thousand distinct CDR3 sequences, with approximately 40% found just once.

Germline V lookup: CDR1 SEHNR, CDR2 FQNEAQ (reference sequence). CDR3 length: 14 residues. Trimming took 4 bases from V and 2 from J, leaving 9 bases between them. The receptor was isolated from a human donor in good health. What was sequenced was CD4+ T cells from blood, cultured in vitro. The genes are TRBV7-9 and TRBJ2-4; tentatively, D is TRBD2 (5 bases). This CDR3 reads CASSSTISKNIQYF. The CDR3 DNA is TGTGCCAGCAGCTCGACTATCTCCAAAAACATTCAGTACTTC. The full variable domain, with the rest looked up from reference TRBV7-9 and TRBJ2-4, is DTGVSQNPRHKITKRGQNVTFRCDPISEHNRLYWYRQTLGQGPEFLTYFQNEAQLEKSRLLSDRFSAERPKGSFSTLEIQRTEQGDSAMYLCASSSTISKNIQYFGAGTRLSVL.